This TCR beta chain was sequenced for a study of shared clonotypes between healthy human individuals (dated by TCRdb to the early 2020s). A note on the overall study: A few men and two women, aged 18 to 49 years, made up the cohort. For each donor, three plates each were used for CD4 naive and CD4 memory, two plates were used for CD8 naive, and one plate was used for CD8 memory. Between about 0.85 and 10 billion PBMCs per donor were obtained by leukapheresis. To increase sequencing depth and limit assay-specific biases, different laboratories used diverse techniques to prepare libraries and sequence TCR repertoires. To estimate repertoire size and how much clonotypes are shared between individuals, the study performed deep sequencing of blood TCR repertoires from about five healthy adults.

Points on this clone: Its antigen is still unknown. The sample holds no much larger clone one base away, and base qualities are not on file.

Overall study results and their limits: Sampling was limited to blood, and TCR repertoires in tissue likely differ from TCR repertoires in blood. Clonotypes shared by all four sorted-subset donors showed higher generation probabilities than non-shared clonotypes. Across four donors, roughly 5% of naive CD4, approximately 3.6% of naive CD8, about 2% of memory CD4, and roughly 0.4% of memory CD8 clonotypes were shared. Because the study included only a small number of donors, the genetic and exposure-history diversity represented was limited. Naive subsets generally had larger estimated clonotype richness than memory subsets did. Based on pairwise subsampling, the degree of clonotype sharing among donors was expected to be affected by sequencing depth. Rarefaction of sorted-subset datasets indicated incomplete sequencing despite the large sequencing depth.

The donors were healthy, HIV-negative adults who had no recently reported acute infections or vaccinations. Every donor was a Caucasian adult residing in Nashville, Tennessee, USA. CD4+ T cells were enriched by magnetic negative selection, after which naive cells were positively selected on CD45RA and the negative fraction was taken as the memory subset. Blood was obtained by leukapheresis, after which PBMCs were separated by Ficoll-Histopaque density gradient centrifugation and cryopreserved in liquid nitrogen vapor phase. Analytical flow cytometry was used to check the purity and quantity of each magnetically sorted T cell population. Genomic DNA was isolated from every sorted fraction and measured by UV absorbance on a Nanodrop 2000c. TCR CDR3 regions were amplified from genomic DNA by multiplex PCR using the deep immunoSEQ assay. For each cell subset, the extracted genomic DNA was distributed evenly across all wells of several immunoSEQ 96-well plates, and each plate served as one replicate. Each replicate PCR for sorted subsets received around 210 ng genomic DNA, equal to roughly 29,000 T cell genomes. The purified libraries were quantified using a Qubit 3.0 fluorometer, sized with a Bioanalyzer 2100, and then quantified again using the KAPA Library Quantification kit. Every immunoSEQ 96-well plate was sequenced on a separate single-read 150-cycle Illumina NextSeq 550 flow cell. As for the authors' bioinformatics: Because the immunoSEQ output held only junctional sequences and lacked quality scores, the filtering could not match the filtering applied to full-length reads. To assign V/J genes and CDR3, sequences were annotated against IMGT germline references using PyIR, a Python wrapper for IgBLAST v1.9. Reads were filtered out if the reads had weak V/J assignments (E-value above 1e-6), no CDR3, stop codons, out-of-frame junctions, or ambiguous translated residues. V3J clonotypes were defined by identical inferred V gene, J gene, and CDR3 amino acid sequence. The percentage overlap between two repertoires was calculated by dividing the number of shared unique clonotypes by the size of the smaller repertoire. Richness of each repertoire was evaluated using RTK rarefaction, the Chao1 estimator, and Recon v2.1 estimates of unobserved clonotypes. Generation probabilities for all TCRbeta clonotypes obtained by the gDNA method from four donors were computed using OLGA. The immuneACCESS repertoire file appears here via TCRdb, limited to in-frame rearrangements. These files lack a portion of the clones; in checked studies, under half of the deficit traces to unresolved V genes, and the cause of the others is not known. The D gene and trimming were derived from the DNA, and the V and J assignments and clone size from that table. This sample has about 2.4 million clones in its table, and 85% to 95% of those were observed once. The ten largest clones capture more than 0.12% of the sample.

Sequencing was carried out using naive CD4+ T cells sorted from blood. The cell subset or site label on this specimen signifies: CD45RA+ positively selected. This clonotype was obtained from a man aged 18 to 29 in good health.

The nucleotide sequence is given as TGTGCCAGCAGTGGGGGACAGGCTTATTACTCCTATAATTCACCCCTCCACTTT. Translated, it gives CASSGGQAYYSYNSPLHF. Here the chain combines TRBV6-1 and TRBJ1-6; 8 central bases correspond to TRBD1. At the junction V is shortened by 4 bases and J by 0 bases; bases outside the gene matches: 8. CDR1 MNHNS and CDR2 SASEGT were looked up in the germline V gene. Measured from the cysteine to the phenylalanine, the CDR3 is 18 residues long. The retained sequence is limited to the CDR3, 54 bases, with the frame set at the first base.